The present TCR beta chain was sequenced within a study of blood T cell repertoires in COVID-19. Per the original data handling: Estimation of nucleated cell counts relied on the amplification of reference gene primers. Sequencing was performed with immunoSEQ multiplex PCR; in TCRdb, only in-frame clones are kept and a portion is missing. V, J and clone size were drawn from that table, and D and trimming were deduced from the DNA. The table has more than 95,000 clones, 70% to 90% seen once. This clone was seen a single time. Looked up from germline, CDR1 is SGDLS and CDR2 is YYNGEE. V trimming: 4 bases; J trimming: 11 bases; junction bases outside the gene matches: 6. The CDR3 is 15 amino acids.

J is TRBJ2-1 and V is TRBV9; 16 nucleotides line up with TRBD2. The sequence was obtained from a human donor in a cohort sampled during active COVID-19. The sample comprised peripheral blood. CDR3: CASSTGTSGGAKQFF. The CDR3 DNA follows: TGTGCCAGCAGCACCGGGACTAGCGGGGGGGCGAAGCAGTTCTTC. The full variable domain, its missing parts supplied by reference TRBV9 and TRBJ2-1, is DSGVTQTPKHLITATGQRVTLRCSPRSGDLSVYWYQQSLDQGLQFLIQYYNGEERAKGNILERFSAQQFPDLHSELNLSSLELGDSALYFCASSTGTSGGAKQFFGPGTRLTVL.